The rows below give T cell receptor beta chains drawn from one sample of a study of cytomegalovirus exposure and HLA in healthy donors. Libraries were prepared by immunoSEQ multiplex PCR; TCRdb keeps only in-frame clonotypes and omits some of them. The repertoire consists of approximately 180,000 clones, with about 80% occurring once and the leading ten covering roughly 2%. Sequencing was carried out using PBMCs. The receptors were sampled from a woman in her 30s in good health and CMV-seronegative. The CDR3 runs from the conserved cysteine through the conserved F or W. Fields, in order: J gene, clone size, V gene, CDR3 length, D gene, CDR3 protein, CDR3 DNA. The D gene is left open where the match is weak. Size tells how often a clone was seen (once, few, many) or the class of an expanded clone, and some rows leave it out.

J: TRBJ1-2; size: .; V: TRBV5-6; length: 13; D: .; CDR3: CASSFKQAYGYTF; DNA: TGTGCCAGCAGCTTCAAACAGGCCTATGGCTACACCTTC
J: TRBJ2-3; size: .; V: TRBV4-2; length: 18; D: TRBD2; CDR3: CASSLGLAGVLGTDTQYF; DNA: TGTGCCAGCAGCCTGGGACTAGCGGGGGTCTTGGGGACAGATACGCAGTATTTT
J: TRBJ1-1; size: .; V: TRBV28; length: 14; D: TRBD1; CDR3: CASSPPTGGTEAFF; DNA: TGTGCCAGCAGTCCTCCGACAGGGGGCACTGAAGCTTTCTTT
J: TRBJ1-1; size: .; V: TRBV18; length: 16; D: .; CDR3: CASSPRGIQTNTEAFF; DNA: TGTGCCAGCTCACCTAGGGGAATCCAAACCAACACTGAAGCTTTCTTT
J: TRBJ2-5; size: few; V: TRBV9; length: 17; D: TRBD2; CDR3: CASSVGLAGGGRETQYF; DNA: TGTGCCAGCAGCGTAGGGCTAGCGGGAGGGGGTCGGGAGACCCAGTACTTC
J: TRBJ2-5; size: .; V: TRBV27; length: 18; D: .; CDR3: CASSFAGDFLSGQETQYF; DNA: TGTGCCAGCAGTTTTGCCGGGGATTTCTTAAGCGGCCAAGAGACCCAGTACTTC
J: TRBJ2-7; size: .; V: TRBV7-9; length: 16; D: TRBD1; CDR3: CSSSLSPRTGPYEQYF; DNA: TGTTCCAGCAGCTTGTCACCTAGGACAGGTCCCTACGAGCAGTACTTC
J: TRBJ2-7; size: .; V: TRBV5-1; length: 16; D: TRBD1; CDR3: CASSLGVQGASYEQYF; DNA: TGCGCCAGCAGCTTGGGGGTCCAGGGGGCGTCCTACGAGCAGTACTTC
J: TRBJ2-3; size: .; V: TRBV2; length: 14; D: .; CDR3: CASSPGYAGDTQYF; DNA: TGTGCCAGCAGCCCAGGGTATGCGGGGGATACGCAGTATTTT
J: TRBJ2-3; size: .; V: TRBV19; length: 15; D: TRBD2; CDR3: CASTLAGDSTDTQYF; DNA: TGTGCCAGTACCCTAGCGGGAGATAGCACAGATACGCAGTATTTT
J: TRBJ2-5; size: .; V: TRBV5-1; length: 13; D: TRBD1; CDR3: CASDRGRGETQYF; DNA: TGCGCCAGCGATAGGGGGCGCGGAGAGACCCAGTACTTC
J: TRBJ2-3; size: .; V: TRBV18; length: 15; D: .; CDR3: CASSPQGLGTDTQYF; DNA: TGTGCCAGCTCACCACAAGGTCTAGGCACAGATACGCAGTATTTT
J: TRBJ2-5; size: many; V: TRBV2; length: 9; D: .; CDR3: CASSPGQYF; DNA: TGTGCCAGCTCGCCGGGCCAGTACTTC
J: TRBJ1-5; size: .; V: TRBV2; length: 14; D: .; CDR3: CASSLRGSNQPQHF; DNA: TGTGCCAGCAGTCTACGGGGTAGCAATCAGCCCCAGCATTTT
J: TRBJ2-1; size: .; V: TRBV7-2; length: 14; D: .; CDR3: CASSRTTGYNEQFF; DNA: TGTGCCAGCAGCAGGACTACCGGGTACAATGAGCAGTTCTTC
J: TRBJ2-3; size: once; V: TRBV11-3; length: 15; D: TRBD2; CDR3: CASSPGGAGADTQYF; DNA: TGTGCCAGCAGCCCCGGGGGGGCGGGAGCTGATACGCAGTATTTT
J: TRBJ2-2; size: few; V: TRBV4-3; length: 17; D: .; CDR3: CASSQEGGASNTGELFF; DNA: TGCGCCAGCAGCCAAGAAGGAGGGGCTTCGAACACCGGGGAGCTGTTTTTT
J: TRBJ2-7; size: .; V: TRBV10-2; length: 14; D: .; CDR3: CASMVSDSYYEQYF; DNA: TGCGCCAGCATGGTTTCGGACAGTTACTACGAGCAGTACTTC
J: TRBJ2-1; size: once; V: TRBV15; length: 14; D: .; CDR3: CATSRDKTSGEQFF; DNA: TGTGCCACCAGCAGAGACAAAACCTCGGGTGAGCAGTTCTTC
J: TRBJ1-5; size: .; V: TRBV27; length: 15; D: .; CDR3: CASRIQGNSNQPQHF; DNA: TGTGCCAGCAGAATACAGGGAAATAGCAATCAGCCCCAGCATTTT
J: TRBJ2-5; size: .; V: TRBV5-1; length: 15; D: TRBD2; CDR3: CASSLSGGAGETQYF; DNA: TGCGCCAGCAGCCTTAGCGGGGGGGCCGGAGAGACCCAGTACTTC
J: TRBJ2-7; size: .; V: TRBV5-5; length: 16; D: TRBD1; CDR3: CASSVGQGVVSYEQYF; DNA: TGTGCCAGCAGCGTTGGACAGGGGGTCGTCTCCTACGAGCAGTACTTC
J: TRBJ1-6; size: .; V: TRBV19; length: 15; D: .; CDR3: CASSPDGWRNSPLHF; DNA: TGTGCCAGTAGTCCCGATGGGTGGAGGAATTCACCCCTCCACTTT
J: TRBJ1-6; size: few; V: TRBV4-3; length: 16; D: .; CDR3: CASSHLYREYNSPLHF; DNA: TGCGCCAGCAGCCACCTTTACAGGGAGTATAATTCACCCCTCCACTTT
J: TRBJ2-3; size: .; V: TRBV11-2; length: 15; D: .; CDR3: CASSLGLAFTDTQYF; DNA: TGTGCCAGCAGCTTAGGATTAGCTTTCACAGATACGCAGTATTTT
J: TRBJ2-5; size: .; V: TRBV7-9; length: 14; D: TRBD2; CDR3: CASGLAGPRETQYF; DNA: TGTGCCAGCGGTCTAGCGGGGCCAAGGGAGACCCAGTACTTC
J: TRBJ1-1; size: .; V: TRBV18; length: 13; D: .; CDR3: CASSPDRTTEAFF; DNA: TGTGCCAGCTCACCCGACAGGACCACGGAAGCTTTCTTT
J: TRBJ1-5; size: .; V: TRBV5-1; length: 14; D: .; CDR3: CASSMDSRRGPQHF; DNA: TGCGCCAGCAGCATGGACAGTCGTCGGGGGCCCCAGCATTTT
J: TRBJ2-5; size: .; V: TRBV5-1; length: 13; D: .; CDR3: CASSRTFGETQYF; DNA: TGCGCCAGCAGTCGGACATTCGGGGAGACCCAGTACTTC
J: TRBJ2-2; size: .; V: TRBV15; length: 14; D: .; CDR3: CATHSGLSTGELFF; DNA: TGTGCCACCCACAGCGGGCTTTCCACCGGGGAGCTGTTTTTT
J: TRBJ1-6; size: .; V: TRBV9; length: 14; D: .; CDR3: CASSAVNREGPLHF; DNA: TGTGCCAGCAGCGCGGTAAACAGGGAGGGACCCCTCCACTTT
J: TRBJ1-5; size: .; V: TRBV30; length: 15; D: .; CDR3: CAWSRASPRNQPQHF; DNA: TGTGCCTGGAGCCGGGCTAGCCCCCGCAATCAGCCCCAGCATTTT
J: TRBJ2-1; size: .; V: TRBV9; length: 15; D: .; CDR3: CASSLSGSAYNEQFF; DNA: TGTGCCAGCAGCCTAAGCGGCTCCGCTTACAATGAGCAGTTCTTC
J: TRBJ2-2; size: .; V: TRBV11-2; length: 14; D: .; CDR3: CASTGGAATGELFF; DNA: TGTGCCAGCACTGGAGGGGCCGCCACCGGGGAGCTGTTTTTT
J: TRBJ2-3; size: .; V: TRBV11-2; length: 14; D: TRBD1; CDR3: CASRAGQGGATQYF; DNA: TGTGCCAGCAGGGCGGGACAGGGGGGAGCTACGCAGTATTTT
J: TRBJ1-1; size: .; V: TRBV7-9; length: 12; D: .; CDR3: CSSSTGGTEAFF; DNA: TGTTCCAGTTCGACAGGAGGCACTGAAGCTTTCTTT
J: TRBJ2-1; size: .; V: TRBV7-9; length: 15; D: .; CDR3: CASSLAGVGGRASFF; DNA: TGTGCCAGCAGCTTAGCTGGGGTAGGGGGGAGGGCATCGTTCTTC
J: TRBJ2-5; size: few; V: TRBV5-1; length: 15; D: .; CDR3: CASTVPNPNQETQYF; DNA: TGCGCCAGCACGGTACCGAACCCCAACCAAGAGACCCAGTACTTC
J: TRBJ2-3; size: .; V: TRBV19; length: 15; D: TRBD1; CDR3: CASSRSGQGIDTQYF; DNA: TGTGCCAGTAGTAGGTCGGGACAGGGAATAGATACGCAGTATTTT
J: TRBJ2-1; size: .; V: TRBV10-1; length: 14; D: TRBD2; CDR3: CASSTSGRANEQFF; DNA: TGCGCCAGCTCGACTAGCGGGAGGGCCAATGAGCAGTTCTTC
J: TRBJ2-7; size: .; V: TRBV7-2; length: 14; D: TRBD1; CDR3: CASSRTGLTYEQYF; DNA: TGTGCCAGCAGCAGGACAGGTCTTACCTACGAGCAGTACTTC
J: TRBJ2-1; size: .; V: TRBV15; length: 15; D: TRBD2; CDR3: CATSIGLAGNNEQFF; DNA: TGTGCCACCAGCATAGGACTAGCGGGGAACAATGAGCAGTTCTTC
J: TRBJ2-7; size: .; V: TRBV7-9; length: 14; D: .; CDR3: CAVRGQTDLYEQYF; DNA: TGTGCCGTAAGAGGACAAACAGATCTGTACGAGCAGTACTTC
J: TRBJ2-7; size: once; V: TRBV19; length: 15; D: TRBD1; CDR3: CASSRTGGGSYEQYF; DNA: TGTGCCAGTAGCAGGACAGGGGGTGGCTCCTACGAGCAGTACTTC
J: TRBJ1-4; size: .; V: TRBV2; length: 14; D: TRBD1; CDR3: CASSDTGDGEKLFF; DNA: TGTGCCAGCAGCGATACAGGGGATGGTGAAAAACTGTTTTTT
J: TRBJ2-7; size: .; V: TRBV29-1; length: 14; D: TRBD1; CDR3: CSVAPGQTSYEQYF; DNA: TGCAGCGTTGCTCCGGGACAGACGTCGTACGAGCAGTACTTC
J: TRBJ2-3; size: .; V: TRBV2; length: 14; D: .; CDR3: CASSEEARTDTQYF; DNA: TGTGCCAGCAGTGAGGAGGCCCGCACAGATACGCAGTATTTT
J: TRBJ2-7; size: .; V: TRBV5-1; length: 15; D: TRBD2; CDR3: CASSSGLAATYEQYF; DNA: TGCGCCAGCAGCTCAGGACTAGCTGCAACCTACGAGCAGTACTTC
J: TRBJ2-3; size: .; V: TRBV27; length: 12; D: .; CDR3: CASIPGEAAQYF; DNA: TGTGCCAGCATCCCGGGTGAGGCGGCGCAGTATTTT
J: TRBJ2-3; size: .; V: TRBV11-2; length: 16; D: TRBD1; CDR3: CASSWDRRASTDTQYF; DNA: TGTGCCAGCAGCTGGGACAGGAGAGCTAGCACAGATACGCAGTATTTT
J: TRBJ2-5; size: .; V: TRBV7-7; length: 14; D: .; CDR3: CASSGVGSQETQYF; DNA: TGTGCTAGCAGCGGCGTGGGGAGCCAAGAGACCCAGTACTTC
J: TRBJ1-2; size: .; V: TRBV19; length: 12; D: .; CDR3: CASSLDSYGYTF; DNA: TGTGCCAGTAGTCTAGACTCCTATGGCTACACCTTC
J: TRBJ2-7; size: few; V: TRBV18; length: 13; D: .; CDR3: CASSVLVSDEQYF; DNA: TGTGCCAGCTCCGTTCTAGTCTCGGACGAGCAGTACTTC
J: TRBJ2-7; size: .; V: TRBV28; length: 16; D: .; CDR3: CASSPQGTGSSFKQYF; DNA: TGTGCCAGCAGTCCCCAGGGAACAGGGTCCAGTTTTAAGCAGTACTTC
J: TRBJ2-3; size: .; V: TRBV5-1; length: 15; D: TRBD2; CDR3: CASSAGLAGANTQYF; DNA: TGCGCCAGCAGCGCGGGACTAGCGGGGGCAAATACGCAGTATTTT